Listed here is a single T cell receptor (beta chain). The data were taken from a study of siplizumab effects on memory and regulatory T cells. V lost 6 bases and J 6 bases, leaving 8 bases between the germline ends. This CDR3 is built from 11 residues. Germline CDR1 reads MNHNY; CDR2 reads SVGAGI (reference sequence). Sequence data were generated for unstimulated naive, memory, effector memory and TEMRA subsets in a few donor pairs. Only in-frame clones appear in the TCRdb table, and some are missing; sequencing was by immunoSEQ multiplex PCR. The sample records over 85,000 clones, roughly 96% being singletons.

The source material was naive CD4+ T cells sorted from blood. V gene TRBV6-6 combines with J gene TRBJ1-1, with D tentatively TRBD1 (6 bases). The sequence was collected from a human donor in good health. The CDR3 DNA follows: TGTGCCAGCAGACAGGGATCTGAAGCTTTCTTT. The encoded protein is CASRQGSEAFF.